Presented here are 5 T cell receptor beta chains from one specimen sequenced in a study of T cells of healthy individuals. A single record per CDR3 protein comes from TCRdb applying MiXCR to the 5' RACE reads. Among 60,000 to 80,000 distinct CDR3 sequences listed, about 16% were seen once. These receptors were taken from a human donor in good health.

This clonotype showed up many times. The chain carries TRBV20-1 and TRBJ1-4, with 8 positions matching TRBD1. The germline gives CDR1 DFQATT, CDR2 SNEGSKA (reference sequence). The CDR3 is 14 amino acids. V trimming: 5 bases; J trimming: 8 bases; junction bases outside the gene matches: 10. DNA of the CDR3: TGCAGTGCTTCTCCTACGCAGGGGGCCGAAAAACTGTTTTTT. This encodes CSASPTQGAEKLFF.

This clonotype has a count of ten or more. Here the CDR3 reads CASSLSAGLHNEQFF. DNA of the CDR3: TGTGCCAGCAGCCTCTCCGCAGGCCTACACAATGAGCAGTTCTTC. The chain carries TRBV7-2 and TRBJ2-1; D is undetermined. Trimming shortened V by 5 bases and J by 5 bases, and 16 bases separated the two germline ends. The germline V gene has CDR1 SGHTA and CDR2 FQGNSA. This CDR3 contains 15 residues. Based on the CDR3 plus reference TRBV7-2 and TRBJ2-1, the full variable domain is GAGVSQSPSNKVTEKGKDVELRCDPISGHTALYWYRQSLGQGLEFLIYFQGNSAPDKSGLPSDRFSAERTGGSVSTLTIQRTQQEDSAVYLCASSLSAGLHNEQFFGPGTRLTVL.

This clonotype was counted between two and nine times. The chain combines TRBV7-9 with TRBJ1-5, with D uncertain. Germline CDR1 is SEHNR and CDR2 is FQNEAQ (reference sequence). V was shortened by 5 bases and J by 7 bases, with 15 bases between the two germline ends. The CDR3 runs 14 residues. The CDR3 is CASSEDLLGQPQHF. The CDR3 coding sequence is TGTGCCAGCAGCGAGGACCTTCTCGGGCAGCCCCAGCATTTT.

The chain uses TRBV4-1 and TRBJ2-5; 8 nucleotides match TRBD2. After removal of 3 bases from V and 0 bases from J, the junction contained 6 bases not matched to a gene. From germline, CDR1 is MGHRA and CDR2 YSYEKL. The CDR3 spans 16 residues. CDR3: CASSHPAGEYQETQYF. The CDR3 nucleotides read TGCGCCAGCAGCCATCCAGCGGGGGAGTACCAAGAGACCCAGTACTTC.

This clonotype appeared many times. This rearrangement joins TRBV20-1 to TRBJ1-2, with D perhaps TRBD1 (6 bases). Germline CDR1 DFQATT, CDR2 SNEGSKA (reference sequence). V was trimmed by 5 bases and J by 5 bases, leaving 12 bases between them. The CDR3 contains 12 residues. For the CDR3, the DNA is TGCAGTGCTCAAACAGGGAGTTATGGCTACACCTTC. It yields the protein CSAQTGSYGYTF.